These 17 T cell receptor beta chains share one sample of origin, sequenced in a study of T cell changes during pregnancy in multiple sclerosis. Assay: immunoSEQ multiplex PCR; the TCRdb copy retains only in-frame clones and omits some. In the table there are approximately 92,000 clones, approximately 92% of which are singletons. Material: peripheral blood, obtained in the first trimester of pregnancy. The receptors originated from a female donor with multiple sclerosis, enrolled in a pregnancy study.

The chain carries TRBV30 and TRBJ1-2, with a tentative D call TRBD1 (5 bases). The CDR3 spans 12 residues. Germline-derived CDR1 and CDR2 are GTSNPN and SVGIG (reference sequence). V lost 0 bases and J lost 8, with 10 bases in between. CDR3 sequence: CAWSVGARGYTF. Here the CDR3 DNA reads TGTGCCTGGAGTGTTGGGGCTAGAGGCTACACCTTC. The entire variable domain, with the rest obtained from reference TRBV30 and TRBJ1-2, is as follows: SQTIHQWPATLVQPVGSPLSLECTVEGTSNPNLYWYRQAAGRGLQLLFYSVGIGQISSEVPQNLSASRPQDRQFILSSKKLLLSDSGFYLCAWSVGARGYTFGSGTRLTVV.

The chain is built from TRBV7-2 and TRBJ2-5, with TRBD1 matching 7 bases. This CDR3 spans 14 amino acids. The germline gives CDR1 SGHTA, CDR2 FQGNSA. V dropped 1 base and J dropped 5; count of bases not matched to a gene: 4. As DNA, the CDR3 is TGTGCCAGCAGCTTAGAGGGGGCCCGGGAGACCCAGTACTTC. It translates to CASSLEGARETQYF.

This sequence joins TRBV20-1 and TRBJ2-7; possible D gene TRBD1, 5 bases. Germline V gene lookup returns CDR1 DFQATT and CDR2 SNEGSKA (reference sequence). The CDR3 spans 11 residues. V lost 4 bases, J lost 5 bases, and 9 bases lay in between. The CDR3 sequence: CSATQVDEQYF. The CDR3 bases are TGCAGTGCTACACAGGTCGACGAGCAGTACTTC.

V usage is TRBV27 and J usage is TRBJ2-7; D unclear. The CDR3 is made up of 13 amino acids. Per the germline V gene, CDR1 is MNHEY and CDR2 is SMNVEV (reference sequence). The V gene lost 0 bases and the J gene lost 3 bases, with 6 bases spanning the gap. The CDR3, as DNA: TGTGCCAGCAGTTTATCGATCAGCTACGAGCAGTACTTC. The encoded protein is CASSLSISYEQYF.

This clone was found a few times. This chain connects TRBV4-1 to TRBJ1-5; D is unresolved. Germline V gene sequence: CDR1 MGHRA, CDR2 YSYEKL. This CDR3 has 13 residues. With 5 bases removed from V and 7 bases from J, the gap between germline ends came to 12 bases. The CDR3 region has the DNA TGCGCCAGCAGCAGCCTTCCGGGGCAGCCCCAGCATTTT. Translated: CASSSLPGQPQHF.

This clone was seen only once. The CDR3 coding sequence is TGTGCCAGCAGCTTCGACGACAGGGCCTACAATGAGCAGTTCTTC. Its protein product is CASSFDDRAYNEQFF. The rearrangement joins TRBV5-6 to TRBJ2-1; 7 positions match TRBD1. V was pared by 2 bases and J by 2 bases, with 4 bases of the junction left unmatched. Germline CDR1 is SGHDT and CDR2 is YYEEEE. This CDR3 contains 15 residues.

CDR3 DNA sequence: TGTGCCAGCAGGACTAGCCGACAGGGCACAGATACGCAGTATTTT. Its translation: CASRTSRQGTDTQYF. The chain has TRBV6-1 and TRBJ2-3; D perhaps matches TRBD2 (7 bases). Looked up from germline, CDR1 is MNHNS and CDR2 is SASEGT. This CDR3 has 15 amino acids. The ends were cut back, 6 bases at V and 1 base at J, with 14 bases in the middle.

The chain links TRBV4-1 to TRBJ2-7, with a tentative D call TRBD2 (6 bases). Germline-derived CDR1 and CDR2 are MGHRA and YSYEKL. CDR3 length equals 15 residues. Trimming took 1 base from V and 2 from J, leaving 12 bases between them. For the CDR3, the DNA is TGCGCCAGCAGCCAAGGGTGGAGGGATCCCTACGAGCAGTACTTC. Protein product: CASSQGWRDPYEQYF.

The chain recombines TRBV28 with TRBJ2-7; the D gene is possibly TRBD2 (6 bases). Trimming shortened V by 3 bases and J by 4 bases, and 10 bases separated the two germline ends. Germline V gene sequence: CDR1 MDHEN, CDR2 SYDVKM. The CDR3 loop spans 13 amino acids. The CDR3 DNA follows: TGTGCCAGCAGTTTGGACTACGCGTACGAGCAGTACTTC. Translated: CASSLDYAYEQYF.

The chain is built from TRBV19 and TRBJ1-1; 9 bases are a match to TRBD1. The CDR3 runs to 15 residues. In germline, CDR1 is LNHDA, CDR2 SQIVND (reference sequence). V was clipped by 8 bases and J by 0 bases; unmatched bases: 7. The CDR3 here is CASLDRGEMNTEAFF. In nucleotides, the CDR3 is TGTGCCAGTTTGGACAGGGGCGAAATGAACACTGAAGCTTTCTTT.

V and J are TRBV7-2 and TRBJ2-1, with a possible D match to TRBD1 (6 bases). The CDR3 runs 12 residues. Germline V CDR1 and CDR2: SGHTA, FQGNSA. With 6 bases removed from V and 8 bases from J, the gap between germline ends came to 11 bases. The CDR3 DNA sequence: TGTGCCAGCAGTCGCTGGGGGCATGAGCAGTTCTTC. It encodes CASSRWGHEQFF.

This chain uses TRBV2 with TRBJ2-7; TRBD2 matches at 10 bases. V was clipped by 7 bases and J by 6 bases; unmatched bases: 6. Germline values: CDR1 SNHLY, CDR2 FYNNEI. CDR3 length equals 13 residues. Here the CDR3 reads CASILAGVAEQYF. CDR3 nucleotide sequence: TGTGCCAGCATCCTAGCGGGAGTCGCCGAGCAGTACTTC.

This clone was seen a single time. The chain links TRBV29-1 to TRBJ2-1, with TRBD2 matching 12 bases. The CDR3 extends over 14 amino acids. CDR1 is SQVTM and CDR2 is ANQGSEA in the germline V gene. J lost 10 bases, V lost 4 bases, and 8 bases had no gene match. The CDR3 nucleotides read TGCAGCGTTGCGACTAGCGGGAGAGGGAGAGAGCAGTTCTTC. It is translated as CSVATSGRGREQFF.

This chain uses TRBV29-1 with TRBJ1-2; 10 bases line up with TRBD1. V gave up 7 bases and J gave up 7 bases; unmatched junction bases: 6. The CDR3 spans 12 residues. Per germline, CDR1 SQVTM and CDR2 ANQGSEA. Here the CDR3 reads CSADRGGSGYTF. DNA for the CDR3: TGCAGCGCGGACAGGGGGGGGAGTGGCTACACCTTC.

This sequence joins TRBV19 and TRBJ2-1, with TRBD2 matching over 7 bases. Germline V gene data show CDR1 as LNHDA and CDR2 as SQIVND (reference sequence). The junction had 4 bases not matched to a gene; V was cut back by 2 bases and J by 3 bases. The CDR3 sequence is 15 residues long. The CDR3 region is CASSISKRDYNEQFF. Here the CDR3 DNA reads TGTGCCAGTAGTATATCGAAGCGGGACTACAATGAGCAGTTCTTC.

The CDR3 sequence is CASSQDRWGGWDTEAFF. In nucleotides, the CDR3 is TGTGCCAGCAGCCAAGATAGGTGGGGGGGCTGGGACACTGAAGCTTTCTTT. The chain combines TRBV14 with TRBJ1-1; maybe TRBD1 (6 bases). Per the germline V gene, CDR1 is SGHDN and CDR2 is FVKESK. Trimming took 0 bases from V and 3 from J, leaving 17 bases between them. The CDR3 has 17 amino acids.

This chain connects TRBV10-3 to TRBJ1-2; weak D call: TRBD1 (6 bases). Germline values: CDR1 ENHRY, CDR2 SYGVKD. V lost 4 bases, J lost 7 bases, and 19 bases lay in between. The CDR3 extends over 15 amino acids. CDR3: CAISAGANWQSGYTF. The CDR3 nucleotides read TGTGCCATCAGTGCAGGGGCGAACTGGCAAAGTGGCTACACCTTC.